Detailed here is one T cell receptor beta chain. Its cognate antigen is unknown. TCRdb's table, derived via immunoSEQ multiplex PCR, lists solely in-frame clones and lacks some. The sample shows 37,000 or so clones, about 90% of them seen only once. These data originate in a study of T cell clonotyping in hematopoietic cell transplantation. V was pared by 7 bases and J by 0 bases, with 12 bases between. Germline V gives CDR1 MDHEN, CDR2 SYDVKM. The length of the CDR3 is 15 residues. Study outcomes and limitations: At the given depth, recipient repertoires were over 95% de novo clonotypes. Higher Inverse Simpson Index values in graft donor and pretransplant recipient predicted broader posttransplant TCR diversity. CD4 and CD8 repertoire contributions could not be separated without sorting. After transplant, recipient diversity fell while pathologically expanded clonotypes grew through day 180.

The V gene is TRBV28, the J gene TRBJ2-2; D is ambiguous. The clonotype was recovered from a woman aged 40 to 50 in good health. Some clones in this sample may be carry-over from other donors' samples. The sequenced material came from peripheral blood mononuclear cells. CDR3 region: CASKPTNANTGELFF. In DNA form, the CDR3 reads TGTGCCAGCAAGCCCACGAACGCGAACACCGGGGAGCTGTTTTTT.